These 22 T cell receptor beta chains share one sample of origin, sequenced in a study of T cell repertoires in cytomegalovirus infection. TCRdb itself ran the reads through MiXCR, one entry per CDR3 protein. This sample yields approximately 240,000 distinct CDR3 sequences, of which 9% to 15% are seen a single time; approximately 1.8% belongs to the top ten. Sequencing was done on a sample of PBMCs. These receptors were obtained from a human donor in good health (CMV status not recorded). Some clones in this sample may be carry-over from other donors' samples.

This clonotype was recorded a few times. The chain recombines TRBV9 with TRBJ2-3, with D possibly being TRBD1 (7 bases). Between the trimmed V and J ends, which lost 3 bases and 11 bases, there was a span of 19 bases. Germline values: CDR1 SGDLS, CDR2 YYNGEE. The CDR3 extends over 14 amino acids. In DNA form, the CDR3 reads TGTGCCAGCAGCGAACCGGGACAGCTGGGGGGGCAGTATTTT. Translation: CASSEPGQLGGQYF.

The V call is TRBV14, the J call TRBJ2-7; possible D gene TRBD1, 6 bases. Between the trimmed V and J ends, which lost 1 base and 6 bases, there was a span of 10 bases. Germline V CDR1 and CDR2: SGHDN, FVKESK. The CDR3 consists of 13 residues. DNA for the CDR3: TGTGCCAGCAGCCAAGTACTGGGGGCCGAGCAGTACTTC. Translated: CASSQVLGAEQYF.

This clonotype showed up many times. CDR3 DNA: TGTGCTAGTGGTTTGCGAGGACAGGGAACTGAAGCTTTCTTT. Encoded protein: CASGLRGQGTEAFF. The V gene is TRBV12-5, the J gene TRBJ1-1; 8 bases are a match to TRBD1. The junction had 4 bases not matched to a gene; V was cut back by 2 bases and J by 5 bases. There are 14 residues in the CDR3. Germline V gene lookup returns CDR1 LGHNT and CDR2 FRNRAP. The full variable domain, rest sourced from reference TRBV12-5 and TRBJ1-1, is DARVTQTPRHKVTEMGQEVTMRCQPILGHNTVFWYRQTMMQGLELLAYFRNRAPLDDSGMPKDRFSAEMPDATLATLKIQPSEPRDSAVYFCASGLRGQGTEAFFGQGTRLTVV.

The sample holds many counts of this clonotype. The chain has TRBV7-2 and TRBJ2-3; TRBD1 or TRBD2 may be the D gene (5 bases each). V was shortened by 4 bases and J by 2 bases, with 13 bases between the two germline ends. The V gene's germline CDR1 is SGHTA and CDR2 FQGNSA. The CDR3 consists of 15 residues. The CDR3 is CASSSGWGFTDTQYF. The DNA for the CDR3 is TGTGCCAGCAGCTCTGGATGGGGGTTCACAGATACGCAGTATTTT.

This clonotype was detected only a few times. The rearrangement links TRBV30 to TRBJ1-2; D perhaps matches TRBD1 (5 bases). This CDR3 is built from 13 residues. Germline values: CDR1 GTSNPN, CDR2 SVGIG (reference sequence). Trimming removed 5 bases from V and 6 bases from J, with 16 bases in between. CDR3 residues: CAWDDTGGNGYTF. The CDR3 DNA sequence: TGTGCCTGGGACGACACAGGTGGAAATGGCTACACCTTC.

In its sample, this clonotype was seen many times. The chain employs TRBV7-9 and TRBJ1-1, with TRBD1 as a possible D gene (5 bases). V shed 6 bases and J shed 1 base, with 12 bases lying between them. Germline CDR1 and CDR2: SEHNR and FQNEAQ (reference sequence). The CDR3 is 14 amino acids. For the CDR3, the DNA is TGTGCCAGCAGACCGGGACGGGCGAACACTGAAGCTTTCTTT. Translated: CASRPGRANTEAFF.

At least ten counts were recorded for this clonotype. The V gene is TRBV27, the J gene TRBJ2-7, with TRBD1 as a possible D gene (5 bases). V was trimmed by 4 bases and J by 4 bases, leaving 14 bases between them. The CDR3 is 14 amino acids. Germline V gene data show CDR1 as MNHEY and CDR2 as SMNVEV (reference sequence). The CDR3 nucleotides are TGTGCCAGCAGTTCCCAGGGCATCGGGTACGAGCAGTACTTC. This encodes CASSSQGIGYEQYF.

The chain combines TRBV2 with TRBJ1-1; D not resolved. Germline V gene lookup returns CDR1 SNHLY and CDR2 FYNNEI. Trimming pared 6 bases from V and 0 bases from J, leaving 11 bases between. CDR3 length: 14 residues. The CDR3 loop reads CASRVREMNTEAFF. The CDR3 DNA reads TGTGCCAGCAGGGTGAGAGAGATGAACACTGAAGCTTTCTTT.

This chain joins TRBV5-1 and TRBJ2-7; 8 bases are shared with TRBD1. The ends lost 4 bases at V and 3 bases at J; junction bases unmatched: 6. Germline values: CDR1 SGHRS, CDR2 YFSETQ. CDR3 length equals 14 residues. DNA for the CDR3: TGCGCCAGCAGCCAGCGGACAGGGAACTACGAGCAGTACTTC. As protein: CASSQRTGNYEQYF.

The sample holds many counts of this clonotype. V gene TRBV11-3 combines with J gene TRBJ2-7, with D perhaps given as TRBD1 or TRBD2 (5 bases each). Per the germline V gene, CDR1 is SGHNT and CDR2 is YENEEA. Trimming took 3 bases from V and 3 from J, leaving 12 bases between them. This CDR3 is built from 14 residues. CDR3 in amino acids: CASSFMGEGYEQYF. DNA for the CDR3: TGTGCCAGCAGCTTCATGGGGGAAGGCTACGAGCAGTACTTC.

This clonotype was observed many times. The V call is TRBV19, the J call TRBJ2-1, with 8 positions matching TRBD2. V shed 4 bases, J shed 3 bases, and the junction held 8 bases outside the gene matches. Germline V gene sequence: CDR1 LNHDA, CDR2 SQIVND (reference sequence). CDR3 length equals 16 residues. DNA of the CDR3: TGTGCCAGTAGTACTGCATCCAGCGGGAGCTACAATGAGCAGTTCTTC. Amino acid sequence: CASSTASSGSYNEQFF.

The chain uses TRBV28 and TRBJ2-7; 8 nucleotides align to TRBD2. The CDR3 runs to 17 residues. Germline loops: CDR1 MDHEN, CDR2 SYDVKM. V gave up 5 bases and J gave up 2 bases; unmatched junction bases: 14. The DNA for the CDR3 is TGTGCCAGCAGTACAAGCGGGAGTCACCCCGAGGCCTACGAGCAGTACTTC. This translates into CASSTSGSHPEAYEQYF.

This clonotype was counted at least ten times. At one end, the junction sequence differs from germline, possibly due to a read error. The chain combines TRBV6-5 with TRBJ1-6; D not certain. This CDR3 spans 15 amino acids. In germline, CDR1 is MNHEY, CDR2 SVGAGI. The CDR3 DNA reads as TGTGCCACCAGTTACCTCAGAGTAAGGGCTTCACCCCTCCACTTT. It yields the protein CATSYLRVRASPLHF.

This clonotype appeared many times. The genes are TRBV7-2 and TRBJ1-3; TRBD1 matches at 7 bases. This CDR3 spans 16 amino acids. Germline loops: CDR1 SGHTA, CDR2 FQGNSA. The V and J ends lost 2 bases and 0 bases, in that order; junction bases with no gene match: 4. CDR3 region: CASSLKGAPSGNTIYF. CDR3 nucleotides: TGTGCCAGCAGCTTAAAGGGGGCTCCCTCTGGAAACACCATATATTTT.

This clonotype was seen many times. The chain combines TRBV7-2 with TRBJ1-1, with D possibly being TRBD1 (5 bases). The CDR3 is 13 amino acids. CDR1 is SGHTA, CDR2 FQGNSA, per germline. Trimming took off 7 bases at V and 1 base at J, with 10 bases between the two ends. The CDR3 spells CASTFGGNTEAFF. The CDR3 DNA is TGTGCCAGCACCTTTGGGGGGAACACTGAAGCTTTCTTT.

As concerns this clonotype: Since no conserved phenylalanine or tryptophan closes the CDR3, a read error is the likely cause. This chain uses TRBV24-1 with TRBJ2-3, with TRBD1 matching 8 bases. With V trimmed by 7 bases and J by 1 base, 6 bases remained unmatched. The CDR3 sequence is 15 residues long. The germline V gene has CDR1 KGHDR and CDR2 SFDVKD. The DNA for the CDR3 is TGTGCCACCAGGAAGGGACAGGCGGGCACAGATACGCAGTATTCT. It translates to CATRKGQAGTDTQYS.

This clonotype has a count of ten or more. The V gene is TRBV6-1, the J gene TRBJ1-1; TRBD1 is a possible D gene (5 bases). The germline V gene encodes CDR1 MNHNS and CDR2 SASEGT. The length of the CDR3 is 13 residues. Deletions cut 6 bases from V and 3 bases from J, with 11 bases between. CDR3 sequence: CASRRGKDTEAFF. DNA of the CDR3: TGTGCCAGCAGGCGGGGGAAGGACACTGAAGCTTTCTTT.

Comment on this clonotype: This may be a read error: a much more frequent sequence differs by one nucleotide. The J gene is TRBJ2-5, the V gene TRBV28; 7 nucleotides align to TRBD2. V gave up 2 bases and J gave up 0 bases; unmatched junction bases: 3. The CDR3 has 15 residues. The V gene's germline CDR1 is MDHEN and CDR2 SYDVKM. The CDR3 nucleotides are TGTGCCAGCAGTTTAAGTGGGGGGGACCAAGAGACCCAGTACTTC. Translation: CASSLSGGDQETQYF.

This clonotype was recorded at least ten times. The chain carries TRBV6-2 or TRBV6-3 and TRBJ1-4; 7 bases match TRBD1. The germline V gene has CDR1 MNHEY and CDR2 SVGEGT. The CDR3 has 15 residues. The V segment lost 6 bases and the J segment 0 bases; nucleotides outside the gene matches: 4. CDR3 coding DNA: TGTGCCAGCAGGGGACAGAAAACAACTAATGAAAAACTGTTTTTT. Its translation is CASRGQKTTNEKLFF.

This clonotype was seen more than once but under ten times. This chain uses TRBV12-3 or TRBV12-4 with TRBJ1-1, with TRBD1 as a possible D gene (6 bases). The V end was cut by 5 bases, the J end by 2 bases, with 12 bases between. CDR3 length equals 14 residues. Written as DNA, the CDR3 is TGTGCCAGCAGTATGGGGACACCTAACACTGAAGCTTTCTTT. This encodes CASSMGTPNTEAFF.

On this clonotype itself: This sequence may be a read error, since a much larger clone differs from it by one base. The V gene is TRBV25-1, the J gene TRBJ2-3; TRBD1 might be the D (6 bases). Germline V gene lookup returns CDR1 MGHDK and CDR2 SYGVNS. There are 16 residues in the CDR3. In nucleotides, the CDR3 is TGTGCCAGCAGTGGGGGGCTACCTCGGGGCGCAGATACGCTGTATTTT. Residues: CASSGGLPRGADTLYF. Full variable domain (outside the CDR3, taken from reference TRBV25-1 and TRBJ2-3): EADIYQTPRYLVIGTGKKITLECSQTMGHDKMYWYQQDPGMELHLIHYSYGVNSTEKGDLSSESTVSRIRTEHFPLTLESARPSHTSQYLCASSGGLPRGADTLYFGPGTRLTVL.

The sample holds many counts of this clonotype. The V gene is TRBV6-2 or TRBV6-3, the J gene TRBJ2-7, with 10 bases lining up with TRBD1. This CDR3 region has 15 residues. CDR1 and CDR2 (germline): MNHEY, SVGEGT. V was pared by 2 bases and J by 2 bases, with 3 bases of the junction left unmatched. This CDR3 is CASSYLGQGPYEQYF. Written as DNA, the CDR3 is TGTGCCAGCAGTTACCTGGGACAGGGGCCCTACGAGCAGTACTTC.